Listed below are T cell receptor beta chains from one sample, sequenced in a study of blood T cell repertoires in COVID-19. The method was immunoSEQ multiplex PCR; TCRdb's version includes in-frame clones alone and lacks a portion of them. This table holds about 76,000 clones, 75% to 90% found once. The sequencing sample was made of peripheral blood. Receptors were obtained from a human donor in a cohort sampled during active COVID-19. Both conserved end residues are part of each CDR3. Fields, in order: J gene, D gene, V gene, clone size, CDR3 DNA, CDR3 protein. D genes are given only for firm matches. Clone size is stated in some rows and not others, as once, few, many or a class when expanded.

J gene: TRBJ1-1; D gene: TRBD1; V gene: TRBV5-6; clone size: .; CDR3 DNA: TGTGCCAGCAGCTCACTTCCGGGACAGGGTCCCCGGGGTGATTCCTTT; CDR3 protein: CASSSLPGQGPRGDSF
J gene: TRBJ1-2; D gene: TRBD1; V gene: TRBV18; clone size: .; CDR3 DNA: TGTGCCAGCTCACCACGGGACAGGGACGGCTACACCTTC; CDR3 protein: CASSPRDRDGYTF
J gene: TRBJ2-7; D gene: .; V gene: TRBV5-6; clone size: .; CDR3 DNA: TGTGCCAGCAGCTCGGGACTGGCCCCCTACGAGCAGTACTTC; CDR3 protein: CASSSGLAPYEQYF
J gene: TRBJ1-5; D gene: .; V gene: TRBV3-1/TRBV3-2; clone size: .; CDR3 DNA: TGTGCCAGCAGCCCGATCTCCGTCGGGAATCAGCCCCAGCATTTT; CDR3 protein: CASSPISVGNQPQHF
J gene: TRBJ1-6; D gene: .; V gene: TRBV5-4; clone size: .; CDR3 DNA: TGTGCCATCGGGTCCACTTTCTCCTATAATTCACCCCTCCACTTT; CDR3 protein: CAIGSTFSYNSPLHF
J gene: TRBJ2-1; D gene: .; V gene: TRBV9; clone size: .; CDR3 DNA: TGTGCCAGCAGCCCAAGGGCGGGGGCAGGGAATGAGCAGTTCTTC; CDR3 protein: CASSPRAGAGNEQFF
J gene: TRBJ1-5; D gene: TRBD1; V gene: TRBV3-1/TRBV3-2; clone size: .; CDR3 DNA: TGTGCCAGCAGCCAGGACAGGGGGCGCGGTCAGCCCCAGCATTTT; CDR3 protein: CASSQDRGRGQPQHF
J gene: TRBJ2-3; D gene: TRBD2; V gene: TRBV4-1; clone size: few; CDR3 DNA: TGCGCCAGCAGCCGAGTAAGCGGGGGGTTAAATACGCAGTATTTT; CDR3 protein: CASSRVSGGLNTQYF
J gene: TRBJ1-3; D gene: TRBD1; V gene: TRBV5-1; clone size: .; CDR3 DNA: TGCGCCAGCAGCTGGACAGGAACGGAGGGAAACACCATATATTTT; CDR3 protein: CASSWTGTEGNTIYF
J gene: TRBJ2-5; D gene: TRBD2; V gene: TRBV6-5; clone size: .; CDR3 DNA: TGTGCCAGCAGTTCCGGAGCGGGGCCCCTAGAGACCCAGTACTTC; CDR3 protein: CASSSGAGPLETQYF
J gene: TRBJ2-2; D gene: TRBD2; V gene: TRBV18; clone size: few; CDR3 DNA: TGTGCCAGCTCACCGAGGATCGGACTAGCGGAACCAACCGCGAACACCGGGGAGCTGTTTTTT; CDR3 protein: CASSPRIGLAEPTANTGELFF
J gene: TRBJ1-1; D gene: TRBD1; V gene: TRBV12-3/TRBV12-4; clone size: .; CDR3 DNA: TGTGCCAGCAGTTGGACAGGGGGCACTGAAGCTTTCTTT; CDR3 protein: CASSWTGGTEAFF
J gene: TRBJ2-3; D gene: TRBD2; V gene: TRBV19; clone size: .; CDR3 DNA: TGTGCCAGTACTGAGCGGGGATCTGGCACAGATACGCAGTATTTT; CDR3 protein: CASTERGSGTDTQYF
J gene: TRBJ2-5; D gene: .; V gene: TRBV7-2; clone size: .; CDR3 DNA: TGTGCCAGCAGCTTTGGAGCACAAGAGACCCAGTACTTC; CDR3 protein: CASSFGAQETQYF
J gene: TRBJ1-2; D gene: .; V gene: TRBV10-1; clone size: .; CDR3 DNA: TGCGCCAGCAGTGAGGTCCAGGAGGACTATGGCTACACCTTC; CDR3 protein: CASSEVQEDYGYTF
J gene: TRBJ1-6; D gene: .; V gene: TRBV9; clone size: .; CDR3 DNA: TGTGCCAGCAGCTCACAGGGTCCCTCCCTCCACTTT; CDR3 protein: CASSSQGPSLHF
J gene: TRBJ2-7; D gene: .; V gene: TRBV3-1/TRBV3-2; clone size: .; CDR3 DNA: TGTGCCAGCAGCCAAGATGGCGAGACAGGAGCTTTCTCCTACGAGCAGTACTTC; CDR3 protein: CASSQDGETGAFSYEQYF
J gene: TRBJ2-5; D gene: .; V gene: TRBV12-2; clone size: .; CDR3 DNA: TGTGCAAGTCGCCCCGGACTACGGTTGGAGACCCAGTACTTC; CDR3 protein: CASRPGLRLETQYF
J gene: TRBJ2-1; D gene: .; V gene: TRBV15; clone size: .; CDR3 DNA: TGTGCCACCAGCATGACCGGGCCCCCACGAGGGTGGAATGAGCAGTTCTTC; CDR3 protein: CATSMTGPPRGWNEQFF
J gene: TRBJ1-3; D gene: .; V gene: TRBV28; clone size: .; CDR3 DNA: TGTGCCAGCAGTTTACACAGGGCGGGAAACACCATATATTTT; CDR3 protein: CASSLHRAGNTIYF
J gene: TRBJ1-3; D gene: .; V gene: TRBV21-1; clone size: .; CDR3 DNA: TGTGCCAGCAGCAAAGAAGAGCCGGGCTCTGGAAACACCATATATTTT; CDR3 protein: CASSKEEPGSGNTIYF
J gene: TRBJ2-5; D gene: .; V gene: TRBV5-1; clone size: once; CDR3 DNA: TGCGCCAGCAGCTTTGGGCCGGAACAAGAGACCCAGTACTTC; CDR3 protein: CASSFGPEQETQYF
J gene: TRBJ1-6; D gene: .; V gene: TRBV2; clone size: .; CDR3 DNA: TGTGCCAGCAGGGCGGATAATTCACCCCTCCACTTT; CDR3 protein: CASRADNSPLHF
J gene: TRBJ1-6; D gene: .; V gene: TRBV19; clone size: .; CDR3 DNA: TGTGCCAGTAGACGAGATACGGGACATACTAATTCACCCCTCCACTTT; CDR3 protein: CASRRDTGHTNSPLHF
J gene: TRBJ2-3; D gene: TRBD2; V gene: TRBV27; clone size: .; CDR3 DNA: TGTGCCAGCAGCTTTAGGCGGGGGGGCCGGTTTAACACAGATACGCAGTATTTT; CDR3 protein: CASSFRRGGRFNTDTQYF
J gene: TRBJ2-2; D gene: .; V gene: TRBV7-2; clone size: few; CDR3 DNA: TGTGCCAGCAGCTCTCTCCTATGGACAGAGAACACCGGGGAGCTGTTTTTT; CDR3 protein: CASSSLLWTENTGELFF
J gene: TRBJ2-3; D gene: TRBD2; V gene: TRBV6-2/TRBV6-3; clone size: .; CDR3 DNA: TGTGCCAGCAGTTACGAGAGCGGGGGCACAGATACGCAGTATTTT; CDR3 protein: CASSYESGGTDTQYF